The clone carrying this T cell receptor beta chain was detected only a few times. The antigen is undetermined. Germline-derived CDR1 and CDR2 are MNHNY and SVGAGI (reference sequence). CDR3 length equals 16 residues. The trim removed 2 bases at V and 5 bases at J, leaving 11 bases unmatched. Amplification yielded TCR beta CDR3 regions, with RNA transcripts as the source. The HTBI primer set served for first-round RT-PCR of the TCR CDR3. TCRdb ran MiXCR on the multiplex PCR reads and lists one entry per CDR3 protein. The table shows nearly 600,000 distinct CDR3 sequences, with 12% to 15% occurring only once. The data were taken from a study of T cells in Graves' hyperthyroidism and ophthalmopathy. Study-level background: Peripheral blood was obtained at initial diagnosis, preceding any treatment. Regarding the study as a whole: Among clonotypes expanded in thyroid above 0.001, most were also found in blood.

This chain joins TRBV6-6 and TRBJ2-5; 7 bases line up with TRBD2. This TCR was sampled from a woman between 18 and 29 years old with Graves' ophthalmopathy. Source material: blood. CDR3 amino acids: CASSYVPMGGRETQYF. The DNA of the CDR3 is TGTGCCAGCAGTTACGTCCCTATGGGGGGGAGGGAGACCCAGTACTTC.